The 15 T cell receptor beta chains reported below all come from one sample, sequenced in a study of T cell responses to AZD1222 COVID-19 vaccine. Sequencing used immunoSEQ multiplex PCR; TCRdb keeps in-frame clones, though not all of them. The table records around 120,000 clones, around 87% of them present only once. This material consisted of peripheral blood, taken 28 days after the second AZD1222 dose. The receptor set was obtained from an adult who received the AZD1222 COVID-19 vaccine.

The J gene is TRBJ2-7, the V gene TRBV5-4; D gene unclear. Germline CDR1 SGHNT, CDR2 YYREEE (reference sequence). V gave up 0 bases and J gave up 0 bases, with 7 bases separating them. The CDR3 covers 14 residues. This CDR3 reads CASSLARNSYEQYF. The CDR3 DNA reads TGTGCCAGCAGCTTGGCGCGGAACTCCTACGAGCAGTACTTC.

This clone occurred a few times. The chain uses TRBV28 and TRBJ2-7; TRBD1 matches at 9 bases. Trimming cost V 3 bases and J 3 bases; bases outside gene matches: 6. Germline V gene sequence: CDR1 MDHEN, CDR2 SYDVKM. The CDR3 totals 15 residues. CDR3 nucleotide sequence: TGTGCCAGCAGTTTCCCCGACAGGGGGATCTACGAGCAGTACTTC. Its translation is CASSFPDRGIYEQYF. Full variable domain (rest looked up from reference TRBV28 and TRBJ2-7): DVKVTQSSRYLVKRTGEKVFLECVQDMDHENMFWYRQDPGLGLRLIYFSYDVKMKEKGDIPEGYSVSREKKERFSLILESASTNQTSMYLCASSFPDRGIYEQYFGPGTRLTVT.

The CDR3 spells CASSLGPPEKLFF. The CDR3 DNA follows: TGTGCCAGCAGTTTAGGCCCCCCTGAAAAACTGTTTTTT. The chain links TRBV27 to TRBJ1-4, with unresolved D. Germline V lookup: CDR1 MNHEY, CDR2 SMNVEV (reference sequence). CDR3 size: 13 residues. Trimming cost V 2 bases and J 7 bases, with 8 bases left between them.

The chain carries TRBV5-4 and TRBJ1-5, with TRBD1 as a possible D gene (6 bases). Germline CDR1 reads SGHNT; CDR2 reads YYREEE (reference sequence). The CDR3 covers 14 residues. V dropped 4 bases and J dropped 4 bases, with 12 bases sitting between them. CDR3: CASSTGAGNQPQHF. CDR3 DNA: TGTGCCAGCAGCACGGGGGCTGGGAATCAGCCCCAGCATTTT.

The gene calls are TRBV6-6 and TRBJ1-5, with 7 bases aligning to TRBD1. The germline V gene has CDR1 MNHNY and CDR2 SVGAGI (reference sequence). After removal of 2 bases from V and 1 base from J, the junction contained 5 bases not matched to a gene. The CDR3 extends over 16 amino acids. The CDR3 DNA reads TGTGCCAGCAGTTACGGCCAACAGGGGAGCAATCAGCCCCAGCATTTT. It specifies CASSYGQQGSNQPQHF.

J is TRBJ2-6 and V is TRBV11-2; D not resolved. This CDR3 region has 15 residues. CDR1 and CDR2 (germline): SGHAT, FQNNGV. Trimming shortened V by 3 bases and J by 0 bases, and 6 bases separated the two germline ends. The CDR3 sequence: CASSFTSSGANVLTF. The CDR3 DNA reads TGTGCCAGCAGCTTCACCTCCTCTGGGGCCAACGTCCTGACTTTC.

V and J are TRBV19 and TRBJ1-5, with 7 bases aligning to TRBD1. This CDR3 is 15 amino acids long. With 2 bases clipped from V and 7 bases from J, the junction kept 8 bases outside the gene matches. Germline V gene sequence: CDR1 LNHDA, CDR2 SQIVND (reference sequence). The CDR3 DNA reads as TGTGCCAGTAGTATACTTACAGGGGCCCAACAGCCCCAGCATTTT. Residues: CASSILTGAQQPQHF. Full variable domain (missing parts from reference TRBV19 and TRBJ1-5): DGGITQSPKYLFRKEGQNVTLSCEQNLNHDAMYWYRQDPGQGLRLIYYSQIVNDFQKGDIAEGYSVSREKKESFPLTVTSAQKNPTAFYLCASSILTGAQQPQHFGDGTRLSIL.

The chain employs TRBV4-1 and TRBJ2-3; TRBD2 matches at 12 bases. V was pared by 4 bases and J by 3 bases, with 5 bases of the junction left unmatched. Looked up from germline, CDR1 is MGHRA and CDR2 is YSYEKL. The CDR3 is 16 residues long. CDR3 in amino acids: CASSRILAGGTDTQYF. As DNA, the CDR3 is TGCGCCAGCAGCCGTATACTAGCGGGGGGAACAGATACGCAGTATTTT.

CDR3 DNA sequence: TGTGCCAGCAGCCAACCTGGCGCGTCAGCGTATGGCTACACCTTC. Translating it yields CASSQPGASAYGYTF. This chain joins TRBV7-2 and TRBJ1-2; D uncertain. The germline V gene has CDR1 SGHTA and CDR2 FQGNSA. The CDR3 is 15 residues long. V dropped 5 bases and J dropped 5 bases, with 18 bases sitting between them.

The gene calls are TRBV9 and TRBJ2-3, with D hard to call. The CDR3 extends over 12 amino acids. V shed 0 bases and J shed 6 bases, with 5 bases lying between them. CDR1 is SGDLS, CDR2 YYNGEE, per germline. The CDR3, as DNA: TGTGCCAGCAGCGTAGTCGTGGATACGCAGTATTTT. As protein: CASSVVVDTQYF.

The chain combines TRBV11-3 with TRBJ2-6; 8 nucleotides align to TRBD1. J was trimmed by 2 bases and V by 5 bases; bases with no gene match: 2. Per germline, CDR1 SGHNT and CDR2 YENEEA. The CDR3 covers 15 residues. CDR3 in amino acids: CASSTQGAGANVLTF. CDR3 in DNA: TGTGCCAGCAGCACACAGGGGGCTGGGGCCAACGTCCTGACTTTC.

This chain links TRBV7-6 with TRBJ1-1; the match to TRBD1 covers 7 bases. J lost 0 bases, V lost 1 base, and 5 bases had no gene match. This CDR3 contains 16 residues. Germline V gene data show CDR1 as SGHVS and CDR2 as FNYEAQ. DNA of the CDR3: TGTGCCAGCAGCTTAGGGCAGACAGGGTTGAACACTGAAGCTTTCTTT. Protein product: CASSLGQTGLNTEAFF.

The chain is built from TRBV4-1 and TRBJ1-5; TRBD1 agrees at 8 bases. V trimming: 5 bases; J trimming: 7 bases; junction bases outside the gene matches: 7. Germline loops: CDR1 MGHRA, CDR2 YSYEKL. CDR3 length equals 14 residues. This chain's CDR3 is CASSLGQGYQPQHF. CDR3 coding DNA: TGCGCCAGCAGCTTAGGACAGGGCTACCAGCCCCAGCATTTT.

This clone was recorded a few times. This chain links TRBV4-1 with TRBJ2-2; D is tentatively TRBD1 or TRBD2 (5 bases each). V was pared by 3 bases and J by 4 bases, with 15 bases between. From germline, CDR1 is MGHRA and CDR2 YSYEKL. CDR3 length: 16 residues. In nucleotides, the CDR3 is TGCGCCAGCAGCCAGGATCCGAGGGGCTCCACCGGGGAGCTGTTTTTT. Its translation: CASSQDPRGSTGELFF.

The chain joins TRBV5-6 to TRBJ1-1, with D possibly TRBD1 on 5 matching bases. The CDR3 has 12 residues. The germline V gene encodes CDR1 SGHDT and CDR2 YYEEEE. Trimming cost V 0 bases and J 11 bases, with 11 bases left between them. CDR3 loop: CASSLEGREAFF. In DNA form, the CDR3 reads TGTGCCAGCAGCTTGGAAGGCAGGGAGGCTTTCTTT.